The next 26 T cell receptor beta chains were all read from a single sample in a study of shared clonotypes between healthy human individuals (dated by TCRdb to the early 2020s). The method behind the library was the immunoSEQ multiplex PCR assay. TCRdb took over this immuneACCESS table, retaining in-frame rearrangements with V and J assigned. Such tables are incomplete; in checked studies, under half of the missing clones stem from an unresolved V gene, and the remainder is unexplained. The sample table lists 2 million to 2.5 million clones, approximately 93% of them with a count of one. 0.36% of the sample is held by the ten biggest clonotypes. What was sequenced was naive CD4+ T cells from PBMCs. The cell subset or site tag for this specimen amounts to: CD45RA+ positively selected. The receptors derive from a man between 18 and 29 years old in good health. Some clones in this sample may be carry-over from other donors' samples.

The chain joins TRBV28 to TRBJ2-4, with a weak D call TRBD2 (6 bases). This CDR3 is built from 15 residues. CDR1 is MDHEN, CDR2 SYDVKM, per germline. Trimming left V 7 bases short and J 2 bases short, with 15 bases between. This chain's CDR3 is CASTTSGVSKNIQYF. As DNA, the CDR3 is TGTGCCAGCACTACTTCGGGGGTATCCAAAAACATTCAGTACTTC.

This clone has only one observation. This chain uses TRBV5-1 with TRBJ2-7, with 8 bases lining up with TRBD1. The V gene's germline CDR1 is SGHRS and CDR2 YFSETQ. J was trimmed by 3 bases and V by 0 bases; bases with no gene match: 8. The CDR3 has 16 amino acids. This CDR3 is CASSLGPRTGYYEQYF. Here the CDR3 DNA reads TGCGCCAGCAGCTTGGGCCCCCGGACAGGGTACTACGAGCAGTACTTC. Drawing the rest from reference TRBV5-1 and TRBJ2-7, the complete variable domain is KAGVTQTPRYLIKTRGQQVTLSCSPISGHRSVSWYQQTPGQGLQFLFEYFSETQRNKGNFPGRFSGRQFSNSRSEMNVSTLELGDSALYLCASSLGPRTGYYEQYFGPGTRLTVT.

The genes are TRBV28 and TRBJ2-5; 9 positions match TRBD1. V lost 4 bases, J lost 3 bases, and 6 bases stayed unmatched. CDR1 is MDHEN, CDR2 SYDVKM, per germline. This CDR3 has 15 amino acids. The CDR3 DNA follows: TGTGCCAGCAGTTCTGCCGGACAGGGGAAAGAGACCCAGTACTTC. It encodes CASSSAGQGKETQYF.

Remarks on this clone: Different DNA sequences within this sample yield the same CDR3. The chain recombines TRBV15 with TRBJ2-3, with 7 bases matching TRBD1. From germline, CDR1 is LNHNV and CDR2 YYDKDF (reference sequence). The CDR3 is made up of 15 amino acids. The junction had 5 bases not matched to a gene; V was cut back by 2 bases and J by 3 bases. The CDR3, as DNA: TGTGCCACCAGCAGAAGGACAGGCGGAACAGATACGCAGTATTTT. Translated: CATSRRTGGTDTQYF. The complete variable domain, with remaining parts taken from reference TRBV15 and TRBJ2-3, reads DAMVIQNPRYQVTQFGKPVTLSCSQTLNHNVMYWYQQKSSQAPKLLFHYYDKDFNNEADTPDNFQSRRPNTSFCFLDIRSPGLGDTAMYLCATSRRTGGTDTQYFGPGTRLTVL.

This clone was counted once. The CDR3 DNA sequence: TGTGCCACCAGCAGGGGGGGGACAGCCGGTAATGGCTACACCTTC. Amino acid sequence: CATSRGGTAGNGYTF. The genes are TRBV15 and TRBJ1-2, with 7 bases fitting TRBD1. The CDR3 has 15 amino acids. V lost 3 bases to trimming and J lost 6 bases; unmatched junction nucleotides: 10. From germline, CDR1 is LNHNV and CDR2 YYDKDF (reference sequence).

V gene TRBV9 combines with J gene TRBJ2-5; TRBD2 agrees at 9 bases. The CDR3 loop spans 17 amino acids. Germline CDR1 reads SGDLS; CDR2 reads YYNGEE. V lost 0 bases and J lost 1; bases outside the gene matches: 7. The CDR3 bases are TGTGCCAGCAGCGTAGGGGCGGGACTAGCAGCCCAAGAGACCCAGTACTTC. Its protein product is CASSVGAGLAAQETQYF.

The rearrangement links TRBV5-1 to TRBJ2-3; tentatively, D is TRBD1 or TRBD2 (5 bases each). Germline CDR1 reads SGHRS; CDR2 reads YFSETQ. V lost 5 bases and J lost 0, with 28 bases in between. This CDR3 has 20 residues. The CDR3 here is CASRRLGPLPDGASTDTQYF. CDR3 in DNA: TGCGCCAGCAGACGCCTGGGGCCCCTCCCGGACGGGGCGAGCACAGATACGCAGTATTTT.

The chain recombines TRBV27 with TRBJ1-2, with 8 nucleotides matching TRBD1. With V trimmed by 6 bases and J by 3 bases, 9 bases remained unmatched. This CDR3 contains 15 residues. Per germline, CDR1 MNHEY and CDR2 SMNVEV (reference sequence). The CDR3 reads CASSRGRGLDYGYTF. CDR3 nucleotide sequence: TGTGCCAGCAGCCGGGGCAGGGGGCTAGACTATGGCTACACCTTC.

The gene calls are TRBV9 and TRBJ1-5, with D maybe TRBD1 (6 bases). Deletions cut 1 base from V and 6 bases from J, with 11 bases between. The CDR3 covers 14 residues. CDR1 is SGDLS and CDR2 is YYNGEE in the germline V gene. CDR3 residues: CASSVTGSSQPQHF. The CDR3 nucleotides are TGTGCCAGCAGCGTAACAGGGAGTAGTCAGCCCCAGCATTTT.

The chain uses TRBV5-1 and TRBJ2-5; 10 bases fit TRBD1. V lost 0 bases and J lost 3; bases outside the gene matches: 2. Germline V lookup: CDR1 SGHRS, CDR2 YFSETQ. The CDR3 loop spans 15 amino acids. The CDR3 region has the DNA TGCGCCAGCAGCTTGGCGACAGGGGGCGAAGAGACCCAGTACTTC. Residues: CASSLATGGEETQYF.

Turning to this clone: Other DNA sequences in this specimen translate into the identical CDR3. The chain uses TRBV7-2 and TRBJ2-7, with unresolved D. Germline CDR1 is SGHTA and CDR2 is FQGNSA. The CDR3 runs 11 residues. V lost 5 bases and J lost 1, with 3 bases in between. The CDR3 DNA sequence: TGTGCCAGCAGCCGTTCCTACGAGCAGTACTTC. It translates to CASSRSYEQYF.

The V call is TRBV13, the J call TRBJ2-3, with D unresolved. Trimming removed 0 bases from V and 2 bases from J, with 12 bases in between. Germline-derived CDR1 and CDR2 are PRHDT and FYEKMQ (reference sequence). The CDR3 is 16 residues long. CDR3 in amino acids: CASSLGQYRNTDTQYF. CDR3 sequence (DNA): TGTGCCAGCAGCTTAGGACAGTACAGAAACACAGATACGCAGTATTTT.

In this sample, this clone turned up once. The rearrangement uses TRBV7-3 and TRBJ2-7; either TRBD1 or TRBD2 may supply D (5 bases each). There are 15 residues in the CDR3. Trimming shortened V by 5 bases and J by 0 bases, and 14 bases separated the two germline ends. CDR1 is SGHTA and CDR2 is FQGTGA in the germline V gene. The DNA for the CDR3 is TGTGCCAGCAGCCCCGAAAGGGGACCCTCCTACGAGCAGTACTTC. Amino acids: CASSPERGPSYEQYF.

The genes are TRBV29-1 and TRBJ1-1, with D perhaps TRBD1 (6 bases). Between the trimmed V and J ends, which lost 6 bases and 4 bases, there was a span of 18 bases. The CDR3 has 14 amino acids. Germline assignment: CDR1 SQVTM and CDR2 ANQGSEA. The chain's CDR3 is CSVIRGGAGTEAFF. The CDR3 DNA sequence: TGCAGCGTAATTCGGGGGGGCGCGGGCACTGAAGCTTTCTTT.

The J gene is TRBJ1-3, the V gene TRBV18; D not resolved. Trimming took 1 base from V and 0 from J, leaving 10 bases between them. This CDR3 has 16 amino acids. Germline V lookup: CDR1 KGHSH, CDR2 LQKENI. The CDR3 sequence is CASSPQGANSGNTIYF. CDR3 sequence (DNA): TGTGCCAGCTCACCACAGGGAGCTAACTCTGGAAACACCATATATTTT.

This clone was picked up one time. This chain uses TRBV30 with TRBJ2-1; 7 nucleotides line up with TRBD2. The V gene end was trimmed by 4 bases and the J gene end by 9 bases; junction bases not matched to a gene: 6. Germline lookup yields CDR1 GTSNPN and CDR2 SVGIG (reference sequence). The CDR3 has 12 residues. CDR3 loop: CAWTGAGSEQFF. The CDR3 nucleotides are TGTGCCTGGACCGGAGCGGGGAGTGAGCAGTTCTTC.

This clone showed up just a few times. The chain carries TRBV6-5 and TRBJ1-1; TRBD1 agrees at 10 bases. The V gene's germline CDR1 is MNHEY and CDR2 SVGAGI. This CDR3 contains 15 residues. Germline trimming cut 6 bases from V and 4 bases from J; bases unmatched to any gene: 8. CDR3 region: CASRDRGRDGTEAFF. DNA of the CDR3: TGTGCCAGCAGAGACAGGGGGCGAGACGGCACTGAAGCTTTCTTT.

The chain uses TRBV2 and TRBJ2-7; 7 nucleotides agree with TRBD1. Per the germline V gene, CDR1 is SNHLY and CDR2 is FYNNEI. With 4 bases clipped from V and 3 bases from J, the junction kept 6 bases outside the gene matches. The CDR3 runs 14 residues. The CDR3 DNA reads as TGTGCCAGCAGTGTGGAGACAGGGATCTACGAGCAGTACTTC. Translated, it gives CASSVETGIYEQYF.

This rearrangement joins TRBV28 to TRBJ1-5; the D gene is possibly TRBD1 (6 bases). Germline V gene sequence: CDR1 MDHEN, CDR2 SYDVKM. This CDR3 is 15 amino acids long. V shed 4 bases and J shed 9 bases, with 19 bases lying between them. DNA for the CDR3: TGTGCCAGCAGTTACGACCGGACAGCTTCGTCGCCCCAGCATTTT. Amino acid sequence: CASSYDRTASSPQHF.

The table lists this clone with a count of one. This rearrangement joins TRBV5-6 to TRBJ2-5, with 14 bases aligning to TRBD2. With 1 base clipped from V and 5 bases from J, the junction kept 1 base outside the gene matches. The CDR3 length is 15 residues. Germline V lookup: CDR1 SGHDT, CDR2 YYEEEE. The CDR3 DNA reads as TGTGCCAGCAGCTTGAGACTAGCGGGAGGGGAGACCCAGTACTTC. This sequence encodes CASSLRLAGGETQYF.

The chain is built from TRBV28 and TRBJ2-7, with TRBD2 matching 10 bases. In germline, CDR1 is MDHEN, CDR2 SYDVKM. CDR3 size: 14 residues. V trimming: 8 bases; J trimming: 5 bases; junction bases outside the gene matches: 9. CDR3 coding DNA: TGTGCCAGCGCAAAACTAGCGGGAAACCACGAGCAGTACTTC. It codes for CASAKLAGNHEQYF.

This clone was detected only a few times. The V gene is TRBV7-2, the J gene TRBJ1-1; perhaps TRBD1 as D (5 bases). From germline, CDR1 is SGHTA and CDR2 FQGNSA. With 2 bases removed from V and 3 bases from J, the gap between germline ends came to 10 bases. This CDR3 has 14 residues. The CDR3 DNA reads as TGTGCCAGCAGCTTATCGCAGGGCTACACTGAAGCTTTCTTT. Protein: CASSLSQGYTEAFF. The full variable domain, with the rest looked up from reference TRBV7-2 and TRBJ1-1, is GAGVSQSPSNKVTEKGKDVELRCDPISGHTALYWYRQSLGQGLEFLIYFQGNSAPDKSGLPSDRFSAERTGGSVSTLTIQRTQQEDSAVYLCASSLSQGYTEAFFGQGTRLTVV.

J is TRBJ1-1 and V is TRBV7-6, with 9 bases matching TRBD1. Germline V lookup: CDR1 SGHVS, CDR2 FNYEAQ. Trimming removed 3 bases from V and 1 base from J; junction bases left unmatched: 3. The CDR3 is 15 residues long. Here the CDR3 reads CASSFGQGTNTEAFF. CDR3 DNA: TGTGCCAGCAGCTTCGGACAGGGGACGAACACTGAAGCTTTCTTT.

Concerning this clone itself: The sample holds other DNA sequences that translate to the same CDR3. The chain links TRBV28 to TRBJ2-1, with D perhaps matching TRBD2 (6 bases). This CDR3 contains 12 residues. Germline V gives CDR1 MDHEN, CDR2 SYDVKM. V lost 6 bases to trimming and J lost 9 bases, with 12 bases between them. The CDR3 DNA reads as TGTGCCAGCAGCCAACCCGGGGGTGAGCAGTTCTTC. This gives the protein CASSQPGGEQFF. The full variable domain, completed using reference TRBV28 and TRBJ2-1, is DVKVTQSSRYLVKRTGEKVFLECVQDMDHENMFWYRQDPGLGLRLIYFSYDVKMKEKGDIPEGYSVSREKKERFSLILESASTNQTSMYLCASSQPGGEQFFGPGTRLTVL.

This chain links TRBV10-2 with TRBJ2-7, with D possibly matching TRBD2 (7 bases). Germline-derived CDR1 and CDR2 are WSHSY and SAAADI. Trimming pared 10 bases from V and 12 bases from J, leaving 34 bases between. CDR3 length: 16 residues. The CDR3 DNA follows: TGCGCCACTACCCTGCGAGGGGGAGGGCCCGTCGATCAGGGGTACTTC. As protein: CATTLRGGGPVDQGYF.

With regard to this clone: Other nucleotide sequences in the sample specify the same CDR3. The chain links TRBV27 to TRBJ2-3; no clear D gene. Trimming took off 2 bases at V and 1 base at J, with 4 bases between the two ends. There are 13 residues in the CDR3. In germline, CDR1 is MNHEY, CDR2 SMNVEV (reference sequence). In DNA, the CDR3 is TGTGCCAGCAGTTTAATTGGCACAGATACGCAGTATTTT. Protein product: CASSLIGTDTQYF.